What follows are 18 T cell receptor beta chains derived from one specimen sequenced in a study of human T cells and chemical hapten exposure. Sample time point: patch test 2, 6 weeks after DPC sensitization. The treatment: therapeutic diphenylcyclopropenone sensitization with weekly scalp DPC. TCRdb reprocessed the RACE reads via MiXCR and lists one record per CDR3 protein. The sample yields roughly 100,000 distinct CDR3 sequences, about 9.6% seen once. The source material was whole blood, sampled in connection with sensitization to the hapten diphenylcyclopropenone (DPC). The source of these receptors is a woman aged 40 to 50 with alopecia areata. Some clones in this sample may be carry-over from other donors' samples.

V is TRBV10-2 and J is TRBJ1-5; TRBD1 is a possible D gene (5 bases). Trimming shortened V by 7 bases and J by 4 bases, and 11 bases separated the two germline ends. The CDR3 loop spans 13 amino acids. Per the germline V gene, CDR1 is WSHSY and CDR2 is SAAADI. This chain's CDR3 is CASTRGGNQPQHF. Here the CDR3 DNA reads TGCGCCAGCACCCGGGGCGGAAATCAGCCCCAGCATTTT.

This clonotype is a singleton in its sample. The chain recombines TRBV20-1 with TRBJ2-4; TRBD1 might be the D (6 bases). Per germline, CDR1 DFQATT and CDR2 SNEGSKA (reference sequence). V was trimmed by 3 bases and J by 0 bases, leaving 9 bases between them. The CDR3 consists of 14 residues. Here the CDR3 reads CSARGAGAKNIQYF. The CDR3 DNA follows: TGCAGTGCTAGGGGGGCGGGAGCCAAAAACATTCAGTACTTC.

This clonotype was observed many times. The rearrangement uses TRBV20-1 and TRBJ2-2; 12 bases agree with TRBD1. Per the germline V gene, CDR1 is DFQATT and CDR2 is SNEGSKA (reference sequence). V shed 3 bases and J 4 bases; nucleotides not matched to a gene: 3. The length of the CDR3 is 15 residues. In nucleotides, the CDR3 is TGCAGTGCTAGGGGGACAGGGGGCGGCACCGGGGAGCTGTTTTTT. As protein: CSARGTGGGTGELFF.

At least ten counts were recorded for this clonotype. The genes are TRBV2 and TRBJ2-3; D is ambiguous. V lost 5 bases to trimming and J lost 0 bases, with 9 bases between them. The CDR3 length is 14 residues. Germline loops: CDR1 SNHLY, CDR2 FYNNEI. CDR3 amino acids: CASSPRPSTDTQYF. In DNA, the CDR3 is TGTGCCAGCAGTCCACGTCCTAGCACAGATACGCAGTATTTT.

In this sample, this clonotype turned up many times. The gene calls are TRBV3-1 and TRBJ2-5; the D is unclear. CDR1 and CDR2 from the germline V gene are LGHDT and YNNKEL (reference sequence). V shed 3 bases and J shed 2 bases, with 7 bases lying between them. This CDR3 region has 13 residues. The CDR3 DNA is TGTGCCAGCAGCCAGAGATATCAAGAGACCCAGTACTTC. Amino acid sequence: CASSQRYQETQYF.

This clonotype was counted between two and nine times. The V gene is TRBV2, the J gene TRBJ2-2; D call uncertain. Trimming took 3 bases from V and 1 from J, leaving 18 bases between them. The germline V gene has CDR1 SNHLY and CDR2 FYNNEI. CDR3 length equals 18 residues. The CDR3 is CASSDWRGVGLNTGELFF. CDR3 DNA sequence: TGTGCCAGCAGTGATTGGAGAGGTGTGGGGTTGAACACCGGGGAGCTGTTTTTT. The variable domain in full, with the rest retrieved from reference TRBV2 and TRBJ2-2, is EPEVTQTPSHQVTQMGQEVILRCVPISNHLYFYWYRQILGQKVEFLVSFYNNEISEKSEIFDDQFSVERPDGSNFTLKIRSTKLEDSAMYFCASSDWRGVGLNTGELFFGEGSRLTVL.

This clonotype appeared a few times. The chain employs TRBV7-8 and TRBJ2-5; a weak D match, TRBD1 (5 bases). The V gene lost 2 bases and the J gene lost 3 bases, with 13 bases spanning the gap. CDR1 and CDR2 (germline): SGHVS, FQNEAQ. The CDR3 has 15 amino acids. The CDR3 nucleotides are TGTGCCAGCAGCTTATCTGGGGCAGGAAAAGAGACCCAGTACTTC. It specifies CASSLSGAGKETQYF.

This clonotype was counted only a few times. The chain uses TRBV2 and TRBJ2-4, with 7 bases matching TRBD2. CDR3 size: 14 residues. The J segment lost 2 bases and the V segment lost 6 bases, leaving 4 bases of the junction unmatched. Germline CDR1 and CDR2: SNHLY and FYNNEI. This CDR3 reads CASSSGGPKNIQYF. The CDR3 nucleotides are TGTGCCAGCAGCTCGGGGGGACCCAAAAACATTCAGTACTTC.

CDR3 protein: CASRFADTQYF. CDR3 DNA sequence: TGTGCCAGTAGGTTCGCAGATACGCAGTATTTT. The genes are TRBV19 and TRBJ2-3; no firm D call. Between the trimmed V and J ends, which lost 6 bases and 4 bases, there was a span of 5 bases. The CDR3 contains 11 residues. CDR1 LNHDA and CDR2 SQIVND come from the germline V gene (reference sequence).

There are many counts of this clonotype. This chain connects TRBV7-9 to TRBJ2-2; 7 positions agree with TRBD2. CDR1 and CDR2 from the germline V gene are SEHNR and FQNEAQ (reference sequence). V lost 2 bases, J lost 3 bases, and 0 bases stayed unmatched. This CDR3 has 14 residues. The CDR3 loop is CASSLRGDTGELFF. In DNA, the CDR3 is TGTGCCAGCAGCTTACGGGGGGACACCGGGGAGCTGTTTTTT.

This clonotype has only one observation. This chain joins TRBV27 and TRBJ2-1; D uncertain. With 2 bases removed from V and 3 bases from J, the gap between germline ends came to 8 bases. Germline values: CDR1 MNHEY, CDR2 SMNVEV (reference sequence). The CDR3 runs to 14 residues. In DNA form, the CDR3 reads TGTGCCAGCAGTTTAGGGGTAAACTACAATGAGCAGTTCTTC. It specifies CASSLGVNYNEQFF.

This clonotype occurred many times. V usage is TRBV14 and J usage is TRBJ2-7; D is perhaps TRBD1 or TRBD2 (5 bases each). The CDR3 spans 14 residues. Per germline, CDR1 SGHDN and CDR2 FVKESK. Trimming stripped 2 bases from V and 2 bases from J, with 10 bases between. CDR3 amino acids: CASSQTGPTYEQYF. As DNA, the CDR3 is TGTGCCAGCAGCCAAACGGGACCTACCTACGAGCAGTACTTC. The variable domain in full, completed from reference TRBV14 and TRBJ2-7, reads EAGVTQFPSHSVIEKGQTVTLRCDPISGHDNLYWYRRVMGKEIKFLLHFVKESKQDESGMPNNRFLAERTGGTYSTLKVQPAELEDSGVYFCASSQTGPTYEQYFGPGTRLTVT.

This clonotype was counted a few times. This chain's CDR3 is CASSGDRGLGTNQPQHF. The CDR3 nucleotides are TGTGCCAGCAGTGGGGACAGGGGCCTCGGAACTAATCAGCCCCAGCATTTT. This chain links TRBV12-3 or TRBV12-4 with TRBJ1-5; 10 bases line up with TRBD1. Trimming at V came to 5 bases and at J to 4 bases, leaving 11 bases not matched to a gene. The CDR3 runs to 17 residues.

In its sample, this clonotype was seen many times. The chain recombines TRBV19 with TRBJ1-4; D unresolved. CDR3 length: 11 residues. CDR1 and CDR2 from the germline V gene are LNHDA and SQIVND (reference sequence). V was pared by 10 bases and J by 8 bases, with 11 bases between. CDR3: CATRRGEKLFF. The DNA of the CDR3 is TGTGCCACTCGGCGTGGGGAAAAACTGTTTTTT.

This clonotype occurred many times. The chain carries TRBV20-1 and TRBJ1-3; 7 nucleotides agree with TRBD1. The CDR3 length is 14 residues. The V and J ends lost 1 base and 8 bases, in that order; junction bases with no gene match: 8. CDR1 and CDR2 (germline): DFQATT, SNEGSKA (reference sequence). CDR3 nucleotide sequence: TGCAGTGCTAGAGCTTTTAAGGGGGCGGACACCATATATTTT. It specifies CSARAFKGADTIYF.

Ten or more counts support this clonotype. This rearrangement joins TRBV9 to TRBJ2-7; 7 bases fit TRBD2. After removal of 1 base from V and 2 bases from J, the junction contained 6 bases not matched to a gene. CDR1 and CDR2 from the germline V gene are SGDLS and YYNGEE. The CDR3 spans 15 residues. The CDR3 here is CASSVRGEPTYEQYF. For the CDR3, the DNA is TGTGCCAGCAGCGTACGGGGGGAGCCCACCTACGAGCAGTACTTC.

At least ten counts were recorded for this clonotype. Here the CDR3 reads CASSLGGTDNTEAFF. CDR3 DNA sequence: TGCGCCAGCAGCTTGGGCGGGACGGACAACACTGAAGCTTTCTTT. V and J are TRBV5-1 and TRBJ1-1, with a weak D call TRBD1 (5 bases). Germline loops: CDR1 SGHRS, CDR2 YFSETQ. V shed 0 bases and J shed 2 bases, with 11 bases lying between them. The length of the CDR3 is 15 residues.

This clonotype was recorded many times. In DNA form, the CDR3 reads TGTGCCAGCAGCCAATTCCCAGCTGGACTATACACCGGGGAGCTGTTTTTT. Translated, it gives CASSQFPAGLYTGELFF. The chain recombines TRBV14 with TRBJ2-2, with a tentative D call TRBD2 (6 bases). Germline loops: CDR1 SGHDN, CDR2 FVKESK. V lost 2 bases and J 3 bases, leaving 16 bases between the germline ends. The CDR3 sequence is 17 residues long. The full variable domain, completed using reference TRBV14 and TRBJ2-2, is EAGVTQFPSHSVIEKGQTVTLRCDPISGHDNLYWYRRVMGKEIKFLLHFVKESKQDESGMPNNRFLAERTGGTYSTLKVQPAELEDSGVYFCASSQFPAGLYTGELFFGEGSRLTVL.